The T cell receptor beta chain under discussion was sequenced for a study of circulating and synovial CD4+ cells in juvenile arthritis. Whole-study findings and limits: T cell genome counts differed by at least an order of magnitude between CPL and CD4 samples. Traditional Vbeta family usage analysis missed the pathogenic-like versus bulk difference.

On this clone: Its antigen is as yet unknown.

The data were produced by immunoSEQ multiplex PCR, yet TCRdb's version contains in-frame clones alone and is incomplete. The sample records a few thousand clones, approximately 80% being singletons. The sequencing input was CD4+ T cells from synovial fluid. The clonotype originates from a human donor with juvenile idiopathic arthritis.

CDR3 in DNA: TGTGCCAGCAGTTTCCGTGTTAATCAGCCCCAGCATTTT. This gives the protein CASSFRVNQPQHF. The rearrangement links TRBV27 to TRBJ1-5; D unresolved. Germline V gene sequence: CDR1 MNHEY, CDR2 SMNVEV (reference sequence). V lost 3 bases and J 4 bases, leaving 7 bases between the germline ends. The CDR3 consists of 13 residues.